These T cell receptor beta chains were read from a single sample in a study of blood T cell repertoires in COVID-19. Clones were read by immunoSEQ multiplex PCR, and TCRdb kept only the in-frame ones, dropping some. The table records some 100,000 clones, approximately 87% of them present only once. The sequencing sample was made of peripheral blood. The source of these receptors is a man in his 70s who had recovered from COVID-19. Each CDR3 is given with its conserved first and last residue. A D gene is named only where the DNA matches it firmly. Clone size is stated in some rows and not others, as once, few, many or a class when expanded.

D: TRBD2
J: TRBJ2-7
V: TRBV18
size: once
length: 16
DNA: TGTGCCAGCTCACCACCCGGGACTAGCGGAACCTACGAGCAGTACTTC
CDR3: CASSPPGTSGTYEQYF

D: TRBD2
J: TRBJ2-7
V: TRBV28
size: -
length: 15
DNA: TGTGCCAGCAGGTTGCGGGGGGGAGCGTTCGGCGAGCAGTACTTC
CDR3: CASRLRGGAFGEQYF

D: -
J: TRBJ2-4
V: TRBV23-1
size: -
length: 16
DNA: TGCGCCAGCTGGGGTGGGGCACATCTAGCCAAAAACATTCAGTACTTC
CDR3: CASWGGAHLAKNIQYF

D: TRBD1
J: TRBJ2-7
V: TRBV28
size: -
length: 15
DNA: TGTGCCAGCAGTTCAGCCGGGACAGGGGGCAACGAGCAGTACTTC
CDR3: CASSSAGTGGNEQYF

D: TRBD1
J: TRBJ1-2
V: TRBV28
size: -
length: 14
DNA: TGTGCCAGCACGCCAGGGGGCCAGAACTATGGCTACACCTTC
CDR3: CASTPGGQNYGYTF

D: -
J: TRBJ2-3
V: TRBV29-1
size: once
length: 15
DNA: TGCAGCGTTGAAGGTAGGGGGAAGGTCCCAGATACGCAGTATTTT
CDR3: CSVEGRGKVPDTQYF

D: -
J: TRBJ2-7
V: TRBV9
size: -
length: 14
DNA: TGTGCCAGCAGCGTCGATTCAGGGTTCGGCGAGCAGTACTTC
CDR3: CASSVDSGFGEQYF

D: -
J: TRBJ2-5
V: TRBV10-3
size: -
length: 14
DNA: TGTGCCATCAGTGCCAGGGGGGAGCAAGAGACCCAGTACTTC
CDR3: CAISARGEQETQYF

D: -
J: TRBJ2-1
V: TRBV2
size: -
length: 15
DNA: TGTGCCAGCAGTGGCTCTAGGTACTCCTACAATGAGCAGTTCTTC
CDR3: CASSGSRYSYNEQFF

D: -
J: TRBJ2-5
V: TRBV7-6
size: -
length: 15
DNA: TGTGCCAGCAGCTTAAGTGCCTACTTCCAAGAGACCCAGTACTTC
CDR3: CASSLSAYFQETQYF

D: -
J: TRBJ1-2
V: TRBV5-5
size: -
length: 15
DNA: TGTGCCAGCAGCCTGGTAAAAGGGGCTAACTATGGCTACACCTTC
CDR3: CASSLVKGANYGYTF

D: -
J: TRBJ1-1
V: TRBV7-2
size: -
length: 13
DNA: TGTGCCAGCAGCTCAACCAGGAACACTGAAGCTTTCTTT
CDR3: CASSSTRNTEAFF

D: TRBD2
J: TRBJ2-2
V: TRBV5-1
size: once
length: 17
DNA: TGCGCCAGCAGCCCAAGGACTAGCGGGAGGAGTGGCGGGGAGCTGTTTTTT
CDR3: CASSPRTSGRSGGELFF

D: -
J: TRBJ1-4
V: TRBV9
size: -
length: 13
DNA: TGTGCCAGCAGCCCAGGGACACTTGAAAAACTGTTTTTT
CDR3: CASSPGTLEKLFF

D: -
J: TRBJ1-1
V: TRBV19
size: -
length: 14
DNA: TGTGCCAGTATCCAGAGGTTGGGGAACACTGAAGCTTTCTTT
CDR3: CASIQRLGNTEAFF

D: -
J: TRBJ1-4
V: TRBV19
size: -
length: 13
DNA: TGTGCCAGTACCAGACAGCTTAATGAAAAACTGTTTTTT
CDR3: CASTRQLNEKLFF

D: -
J: TRBJ2-7
V: TRBV11-3
size: -
length: 13
DNA: TGTGCCAGCAGCTTATCGACTAGTTACGAGCAGTACTTC
CDR3: CASSLSTSYEQYF

D: TRBD2
J: TRBJ2-2
V: TRBV5-1
size: -
length: 15
DNA: TGCGCCAGCAGCTTTGGACTAGCCATCACCGGGGAGCTGTTTTTT
CDR3: CASSFGLAITGELFF

D: -
J: TRBJ1-5
V: TRBV6-5
size: few
length: 13
DNA: TGTGCCAGCAGTTACTCTTACAATCAGCCCCAGCATTTT
CDR3: CASSYSYNQPQHF

D: -
J: TRBJ2-2
V: TRBV18
size: -
length: 15
DNA: TGTGCCAGCTCGCAAGACCGGGACTCCGCCGGGGAGCTGTTTTTT
CDR3: CASSQDRDSAGELFF

D: -
J: TRBJ1-5
V: TRBV24-1
size: few
length: 15
DNA: TGTGCCACCAGTGATGGACTGAACCGCGGTCAGCCCCAGCATTTT
CDR3: CATSDGLNRGQPQHF

D: TRBD2
J: TRBJ2-3
V: TRBV7-8
size: once
length: 16
DNA: TGTGCCAGCAGCTCGACTAGCGGGATACCCACAGATACGCAGTATTTT
CDR3: CASSSTSGIPTDTQYF

D: -
J: TRBJ2-5
V: TRBV9
size: -
length: 15
DNA: TGTGCCAGCAGCGTAGGACTCGGGGTGTCGGGGACCCAGTACTTC
CDR3: CASSVGLGVSGTQYF

D: TRBD1
J: TRBJ1-5
V: TRBV5-8
size: -
length: 17
DNA: TGTGCCAGCAGCTTGGGAATTGGACAGGGCGGCAATCAGCCCCAGCATTTT
CDR3: CASSLGIGQGGNQPQHF

D: -
J: TRBJ1-2
V: TRBV7-8
size: few
length: 14
DNA: TGTGCCAGCAGCTTAGTTCCCAGAAGTTATGGCTACACCTTC
CDR3: CASSLVPRSYGYTF

D: TRBD2
J: TRBJ2-1
V: TRBV7-3
size: -
length: 16
DNA: TGTGCCAGCAGCTTAATCCGGGGGGGCGACAGAAATGAGCAGTTCTTC
CDR3: CASSLIRGGDRNEQFF

D: TRBD1
J: TRBJ1-1
V: TRBV6-4
size: -
length: 17
DNA: TGTGCCAGCAGTGACTCGCGGGACAGGTCCCCCGTCACTGAAGCTTTCTTT
CDR3: CASSDSRDRSPVTEAFF

D: TRBD1
J: TRBJ1-1
V: TRBV18
size: -
length: 14
DNA: TGTGCCAGCTCATATACAGGGGATGGCACTGAAGCTTTCTTT
CDR3: CASSYTGDGTEAFF

D: TRBD2
J: TRBJ2-3
V: TRBV7-9
size: once
length: 14
DNA: TGTGCCAGCAGCTTGAGCGGGGGGGGAGATACGCAGTATTTT
CDR3: CASSLSGGGDTQYF

D: TRBD2
J: TRBJ2-5
V: TRBV24-1
size: -
length: 13
DNA: TGTGCCACCAGGCCAGGCGGGGGGGAGACCCAGTACTTC
CDR3: CATRPGGGETQYF

D: TRBD1
J: TRBJ2-7
V: TRBV5-1
size: -
length: 15
DNA: TGCGCCAGCAGCTGGACCGGGACAGGGTACTACGAGCAGTACTTC
CDR3: CASSWTGTGYYEQYF

D: TRBD2
J: TRBJ2-3
V: TRBV24-1
size: -
length: 17
DNA: TGTGCCACCAGTGACCCCTCGGGGACTAAACTCCCAGATACGCAGTATTTT
CDR3: CATSDPSGTKLPDTQYF

D: TRBD1
J: TRBJ2-7
V: TRBV6-5
size: -
length: 14
DNA: TGTGCCAGCAGTCGTACCGGGACAGCGGACGAGCAGTACTTC
CDR3: CASSRTGTADEQYF

D: TRBD2
J: TRBJ2-2
V: TRBV5-4
size: -
length: 16
DNA: TGTGCCAGCAGCTTGGAGGCGGGGGGGCAGGCCGGGGAGCTGTTTTTT
CDR3: CASSLEAGGQAGELFF

D: -
J: TRBJ1-3
V: TRBV5-1
size: few
length: 15
DNA: TGCGCCAGCTCCGGGGGGGCTAGCTCTGGAAACACCATATATTTT
CDR3: CASSGGASSGNTIYF

D: TRBD2
J: TRBJ2-1
V: TRBV28
size: -
length: 14
DNA: TGTGCCAGCAGTGGACCGGGACTAGTAGAGGAGCAGTTCTTC
CDR3: CASSGPGLVEEQFF

D: -
J: TRBJ1-4
V: TRBV5-5
size: -
length: 14
DNA: TGTGCCAGCAGCTCTAGTGGGGGGGATGAAAAACTGTTTTTT
CDR3: CASSSSGGDEKLFF

D: TRBD1
J: TRBJ2-1
V: TRBV30
size: -
length: 13
DNA: TGTGCCTGGGAACAGGGGGTTAGCAATGAGCAGTTCTTC
CDR3: CAWEQGVSNEQFF

D: TRBD1
J: TRBJ2-1
V: TRBV5-1
size: -
length: 13
DNA: TGCGCCAGCAGCTCAGACAGGGGGGGTGAGCAGTTCTTC
CDR3: CASSSDRGGEQFF

D: -
J: TRBJ2-3
V: TRBV6-2/TRBV6-3
size: -
length: 16
DNA: TGTGCCAGCAGTTTCTCCTTCCGGGAGCCCCCAGATACGCAGTATTTT
CDR3: CASSFSFREPPDTQYF

D: -
J: TRBJ1-1
V: TRBV5-1
size: -
length: 15
DNA: TGCGCCAGCAGCCAGGGGAGGGAGGGAAGCACTGAAGCTTTCTTT
CDR3: CASSQGREGSTEAFF

D: -
J: TRBJ2-7
V: TRBV28
size: -
length: 13
DNA: TGTGCCAGTTCCGGGGGTGGTATGTACGAGCAGTACTTC
CDR3: CASSGGGMYEQYF

D: -
J: TRBJ1-5
V: TRBV27
size: once
length: 14
DNA: TGTGCCAGCAGTTTTTACGGGGGGGATCAGCCCCAGCATTTT
CDR3: CASSFYGGDQPQHF

D: -
J: TRBJ2-3
V: TRBV7-3
size: once
length: 15
DNA: TGTGCCAGCAGCTTACTCCCTAGCGGCACAGATACGCAGTATTTT
CDR3: CASSLLPSGTDTQYF

D: TRBD1
J: TRBJ2-3
V: TRBV18
size: -
length: 15
DNA: TGTGCCAGCTCAGGACAGGGGTTACTCACAGATACGCAGTATTTT
CDR3: CASSGQGLLTDTQYF